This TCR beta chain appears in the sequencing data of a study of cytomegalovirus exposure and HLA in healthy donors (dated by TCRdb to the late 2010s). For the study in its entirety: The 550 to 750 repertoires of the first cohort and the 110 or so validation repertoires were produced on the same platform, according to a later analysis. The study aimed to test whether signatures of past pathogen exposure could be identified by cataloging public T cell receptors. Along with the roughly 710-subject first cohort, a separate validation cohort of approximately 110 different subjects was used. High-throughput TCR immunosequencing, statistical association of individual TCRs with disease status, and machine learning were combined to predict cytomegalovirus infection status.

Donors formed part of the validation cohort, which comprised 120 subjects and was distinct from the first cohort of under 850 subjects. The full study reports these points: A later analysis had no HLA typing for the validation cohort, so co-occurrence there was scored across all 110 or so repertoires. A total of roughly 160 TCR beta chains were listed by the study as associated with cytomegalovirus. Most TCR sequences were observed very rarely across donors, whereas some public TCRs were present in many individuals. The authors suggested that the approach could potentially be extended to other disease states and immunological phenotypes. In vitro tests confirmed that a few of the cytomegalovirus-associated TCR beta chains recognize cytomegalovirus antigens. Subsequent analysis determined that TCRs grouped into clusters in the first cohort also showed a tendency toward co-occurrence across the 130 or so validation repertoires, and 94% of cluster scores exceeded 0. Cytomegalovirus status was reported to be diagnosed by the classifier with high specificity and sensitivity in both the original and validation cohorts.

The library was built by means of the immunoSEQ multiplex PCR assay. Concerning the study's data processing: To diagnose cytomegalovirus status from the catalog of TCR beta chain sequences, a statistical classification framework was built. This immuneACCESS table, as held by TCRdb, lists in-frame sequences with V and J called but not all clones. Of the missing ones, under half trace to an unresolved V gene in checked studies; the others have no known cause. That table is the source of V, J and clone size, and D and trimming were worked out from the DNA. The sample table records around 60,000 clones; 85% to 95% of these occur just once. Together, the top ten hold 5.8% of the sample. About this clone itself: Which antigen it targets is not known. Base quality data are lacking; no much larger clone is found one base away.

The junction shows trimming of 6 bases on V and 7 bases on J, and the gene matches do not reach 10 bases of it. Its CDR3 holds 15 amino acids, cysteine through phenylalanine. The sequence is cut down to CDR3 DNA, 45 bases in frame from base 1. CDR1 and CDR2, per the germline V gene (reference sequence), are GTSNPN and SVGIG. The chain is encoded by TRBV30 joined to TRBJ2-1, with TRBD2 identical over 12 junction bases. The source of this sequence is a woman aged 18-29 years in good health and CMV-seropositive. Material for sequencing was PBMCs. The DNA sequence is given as TGTGCCTGTAGACTCGGCGGACTAGCGGGGAATGAGCAGTTCTTC. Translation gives CACRLGGLAGNEQFF.